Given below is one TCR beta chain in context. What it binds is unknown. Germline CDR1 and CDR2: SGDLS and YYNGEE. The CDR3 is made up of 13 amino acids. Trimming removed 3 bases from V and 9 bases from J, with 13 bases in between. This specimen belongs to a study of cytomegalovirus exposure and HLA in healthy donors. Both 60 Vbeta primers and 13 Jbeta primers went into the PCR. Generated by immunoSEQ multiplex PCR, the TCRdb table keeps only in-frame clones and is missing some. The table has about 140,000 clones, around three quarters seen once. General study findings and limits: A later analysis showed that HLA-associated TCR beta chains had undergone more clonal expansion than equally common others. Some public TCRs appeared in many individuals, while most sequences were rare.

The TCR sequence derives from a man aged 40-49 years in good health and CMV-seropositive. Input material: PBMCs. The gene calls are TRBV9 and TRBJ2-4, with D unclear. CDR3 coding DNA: TGTGCCAGCAGCGATGCCCCCGGCGGCATTCAGTACTTC. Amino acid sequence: CASSDAPGGIQYF. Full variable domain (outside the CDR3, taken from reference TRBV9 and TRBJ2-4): DSGVTQTPKHLITATGQRVTLRCSPRSGDLSVYWYQQSLDQGLQFLIQYYNGEERAKGNILERFSAQQFPDLHSELNLSSLELGDSALYFCASSDAPGGIQYFGAGTRLSVL.